Each of the 25 T cell receptor beta chains below was sequenced from the same sample in a study of blood T cell repertoires in COVID-19. Repertoires were generated with immunoSEQ multiplex PCR, while TCRdb's copy carries only in-frame clones and drops some. The top ten clones hold 2.5% to 3% of a sample with about 270,000 clones, about 76% of them seen once. The sequenced sample consisted of peripheral blood. The source of these receptors is a woman aged 55 to 70 with active or convalescent COVID-19.

About this clone itself: Other DNA sequences in this specimen translate into the identical CDR3. The chain couples TRBV7-9 to TRBJ1-5; weak D call: TRBD1 (5 bases). This CDR3 is 13 amino acids long. Trimming took off 3 bases at V and 5 bases at J, with 8 bases between the two ends. Germline assignment: CDR1 SEHNR and CDR2 FQNEAQ (reference sequence). CDR3 residues: CASSLEGYQPQHF. The CDR3 DNA sequence: TGTGCCAGCAGCTTGGAGGGGTATCAGCCCCAGCATTTT.

The chain employs TRBV19 and TRBJ1-6; unclear D gene. The CDR3 length is 14 residues. V was shortened by 4 bases and J by 0 bases, with 4 bases between the two germline ends. Per germline, CDR1 LNHDA and CDR2 SQIVND (reference sequence). In DNA form, the CDR3 reads TGTGCCAGTAGTAAGAGCTCCTATAATTCACCCCTCCACTTT. Translating it yields CASSKSSYNSPLHF.

The CDR3 protein is CASGKGLALGAQETQYF. CDR3 nucleotides: TGTGCTAGCGGCAAGGGACTAGCGTTGGGTGCACAAGAGACCCAGTACTTC. The V gene is TRBV7-7, the J gene TRBJ2-5; the match to TRBD2 covers 10 bases. Germline V gives CDR1 SSHAT, CDR2 FNYEAQ (reference sequence). This CDR3 is built from 17 residues.

This CDR3 is CASSQGLIMNTEAFF. The DNA of the CDR3 is TGCGCCAGCAGCCAAGGGCTTATCATGAACACTGAAGCTTTCTTT. The chain employs TRBV4-3 and TRBJ1-1; D unresolved. The V gene lost 1 base and the J gene lost 0 bases, with 9 bases spanning the gap. Germline V CDR1 and CDR2: LGHNA, YSLEER. This CDR3 is built from 15 residues.

On this clone itself: Other DNA sequences in this sample translate to the same CDR3. The chain has TRBV11-2 and TRBJ2-7, with no clear D. Germline CDR1 is SGHAT and CDR2 is FQNNGV. The CDR3 has 13 amino acids. The V gene lost 1 base and the J gene lost 2 bases, with 6 bases spanning the gap. The CDR3, as DNA: TGTGCCAGCAGCTTAGGTACGGCCTACGAGCAGTACTTC. Translated: CASSLGTAYEQYF.

This clone was seen only once. A much larger clone is a single base away; this may be a read error. This chain joins TRBV7-2 and TRBJ2-3; TRBD1 matches 8 bases. Germline V CDR1 and CDR2: SGHTA, FQGNSA. Germline trimming cut 1 base from V and 3 bases from J; bases unmatched to any gene: 0. The CDR3 has 14 amino acids. CDR3 in DNA: TGTGCCAGCAGCTTAGGGACAGGGACAGATACGCAGTATTTT. It translates to CASSLGTGTDTQYF.

This clone was seen a single time. The V and J genes are TRBV11-2 and TRBJ1-5; D remains unclear. Germline V gives CDR1 SGHAT, CDR2 FQNNGV. The CDR3 is 15 amino acids. The V end lost 1 base, the J end lost 3 bases, and 10 bases lay between the germline ends. Written as DNA, the CDR3 is TGTGCCAGCAGCTTAGTCCTAAGTTACAATCAGCCCCAGCATTTT. This gives the protein CASSLVLSYNQPQHF.

This clone showed up just once. This chain connects TRBV19 to TRBJ2-7; 9 nucleotides agree with TRBD1. This CDR3 spans 15 amino acids. CDR1 and CDR2 from the germline V gene are LNHDA and SQIVND (reference sequence). Losses at the gene ends were 5 bases for V and 2 bases for J; bases not matched to a gene: 7. The CDR3 DNA reads as TGTGCCAGTAGTTACCCCGGGACAGGGACCTACGAGCAGTACTTC. This gives the protein CASSYPGTGTYEQYF.

The V gene is TRBV6-1, the J gene TRBJ1-5; TRBD1 matches 8 bases. The CDR3 covers 16 residues. The germline V gene has CDR1 MNHNS and CDR2 SASEGT. V shed 3 bases, J shed 2 bases, and the junction held 6 bases outside the gene matches. CDR3 sequence (DNA): TGTGCCAGCAGTGACGGACAGGGACGGGGCAATCAGCCCCAGCATTTT. This translates into CASSDGQGRGNQPQHF.

The chain links TRBV4-1 to TRBJ2-5; 7 bases line up with TRBD2. The germline V gene has CDR1 MGHRA and CDR2 YSYEKL. The CDR3 consists of 15 residues. V trimming: 0 bases; J trimming: 5 bases; junction bases outside the gene matches: 6. CDR3 residues: CASSQDPQGGETQYF. The CDR3 DNA reads as TGCGCCAGCAGCCAAGACCCTCAGGGAGGGGAGACCCAGTACTTC.

The chain uses TRBV4-3 and TRBJ1-1, with D unclear. V was clipped by 1 base and J by 1 base, with 7 bases between them. CDR1 and CDR2 (germline): LGHNA, YSLEER. This CDR3 region has 14 residues. Here the CDR3 DNA reads TGCGCCAGCAGCCAAGCCTCAGGGAACACTGAAGCTTTCTTT. This gives the protein CASSQASGNTEAFF.

This clone was picked up one time. The V gene is TRBV7-2, the J gene TRBJ1-2, with TRBD1 matching 7 bases. The V segment lost 1 base and the J segment 4 bases; nucleotides outside the gene matches: 12. Germline-derived CDR1 and CDR2 are SGHTA and FQGNSA. The CDR3 extends over 17 amino acids. The CDR3 region has the DNA TGTGCCAGCAGCTTAGTCGGGAGGGGGCAGGGAGGCTATGGCTACACCTTC. It translates to CASSLVGRGQGGYGYTF.

This clone appeared once. This sequence joins TRBV27 and TRBJ1-5; D call uncertain. The V gene's germline CDR1 is MNHEY and CDR2 SMNVEV (reference sequence). V was trimmed by 3 bases and J by 2 bases, leaving 11 bases between them. This CDR3 has 15 residues. CDR3 coding DNA: TGTGCCAGCAGTTTTTCGAACAGTGGCAATCAGCCCCAGCATTTT. Protein sequence: CASSFSNSGNQPQHF.

This clone was detected only once. V usage is TRBV28 and J usage is TRBJ1-2; TRBD1 agrees at 8 bases. The germline CDR1 and CDR2 sequences are MDHEN and SYDVKM. J gave up 4 bases and V 2 bases, and 15 bases lay outside the gene matches. The CDR3 runs to 18 residues. The CDR3 DNA follows: TGTGCCAGCAGTTTAACCCTAACGGACAGGGAGTCACTCTATGGCTACACCTTC. Protein sequence: CASSLTLTDRESLYGYTF.

V gene TRBV4-1 combines with J gene TRBJ1-3; the D gene is possibly TRBD1 (5 bases). V lost 4 bases to trimming and J lost 3 bases, with 13 bases between them. In germline, CDR1 is MGHRA, CDR2 YSYEKL. The CDR3 is 15 residues long. The CDR3 region is CASSRRDLGGNTIYF. In DNA form, the CDR3 reads TGCGCCAGCAGCCGCCGGGACTTGGGTGGAAACACCATATATTTT.

In this sample, this clone is medium-sized (0.01 to 0.1%). This sequence joins TRBV5-5 and TRBJ2-7, with a weak D call TRBD1 (5 bases). Germline values: CDR1 SGHKS, CDR2 YYEKEE (reference sequence). This CDR3 comprises 12 residues. Trimming left V 3 bases short and J 5 bases short, with 9 bases between. The DNA for the CDR3 is TGTGCCAGCAGCTCTGACAGCAACGAGCAGTACTTC. Amino acids: CASSSDSNEQYF.

The gene calls are TRBV9 and TRBJ2-5, with 11 bases aligning to TRBD2. Germline-derived CDR1 and CDR2 are SGDLS and YYNGEE. This CDR3 region has 16 residues. V lost 0 bases and J lost 5; bases outside the gene matches: 6. CDR3 loop: CASSVGTSGGAETQYF. The CDR3 DNA is TGTGCCAGCAGCGTAGGTACTAGCGGGGGTGCGGAGACCCAGTACTTC.

A remark on this clone: One junction end disagrees with the germline gene, perhaps due to a read error. V and J are TRBV10-2 and TRBJ2-1; 14 nucleotides line up with TRBD2. The germline V gene encodes CDR1 WSHSY and CDR2 SAAADI. There are 18 residues in the CDR3. The CDR3 DNA sequence: TGCGCCAGCAGGGAGTGGACTAGCGGGGGGAGGGAGGGCAATGAGCAGTTCTTC. It yields the protein CASREWTSGGREGNEQFF.

This clone came up a few times. V usage is TRBV19 and J usage is TRBJ1-1; 8 nucleotides match TRBD1. The CDR3 runs 15 residues. The V and J ends lost 4 bases and 4 bases, in that order; junction bases with no gene match: 8. The germline CDR1 and CDR2 sequences are LNHDA and SQIVND (reference sequence). The CDR3 DNA reads as TGTGCCAGTAGTAAAGGACAGGGCTGGGGCACTGAAGCTTTCTTT. It encodes CASSKGQGWGTEAFF.

The chain has TRBV7-9 and TRBJ1-5, with 9 bases that match TRBD1. CDR3 length: 13 residues. Germline lookup yields CDR1 SEHNR and CDR2 FQNEAQ (reference sequence). V dropped 5 bases and J dropped 9; count of bases not matched to a gene: 5. The DNA of the CDR3 is TGTGCCAGCAGCAGGGACAGGGATGGGCCCCAGCATTTT. Encoded protein: CASSRDRDGPQHF. Full variable domain (remainder filled in from reference TRBV7-9 and TRBJ1-5): DTGVSQNPRHKITKRGQNVTFRCDPISEHNRLYWYRQTLGQGPEFLTYFQNEAQLEKSRLLSDRFSAERPKGSFSTLEIQRTEQGDSAMYLCASSRDRDGPQHFGDGTRLSIL.

The chain combines TRBV15 with TRBJ2-1; no clear D gene. The CDR3 runs to 14 residues. CDR1 LNHNV and CDR2 YYDKDF come from the germline V gene (reference sequence). V gave up 0 bases and J gave up 7 bases, with 10 bases separating them. In DNA, the CDR3 is TGTGCCACCAGCAGAGATAATTTGGAGAATGAGCAGTTCTTC. This gives the protein CATSRDNLENEQFF.

This clone was recorded once. The chain recombines TRBV27 with TRBJ1-2; tentatively, D is TRBD1 (5 bases). Trimming took off 5 bases at V and 8 bases at J, with 18 bases between the two ends. Germline loops: CDR1 MNHEY, CDR2 SMNVEV (reference sequence). CDR3 length equals 14 residues. The CDR3, as DNA: TGTGCCAGCAGTCTTCGACGGCAGGGATACGGCTACACCTTC. This sequence encodes CASSLRRQGYGYTF.

The rearrangement links TRBV13 to TRBJ2-3; 7 nucleotides align to TRBD2. The CDR3 extends over 16 amino acids. Germline V gene lookup returns CDR1 PRHDT and CDR2 FYEKMQ (reference sequence). Trimming cost V 2 bases and J 0 bases; bases outside gene matches: 5. This CDR3 is CASSLFERGSTDTQYF. In DNA form, the CDR3 reads TGTGCCAGCAGCTTATTTGAGCGGGGAAGCACAGATACGCAGTATTTT. The full variable domain, rest sourced from reference TRBV13 and TRBJ2-3, is AAGVIQSPRHLIKEKRETATLKCYPIPRHDTVYWYQQGPGQDPQFLISFYEKMQSDKGSIPDRFSAQQFSDYHSELNMSSLELGDSALYFCASSLFERGSTDTQYFGPGTRLTVL.

The gene calls are TRBV12-1 and TRBJ2-7; the DNA was not used to check the table's D call, TRBD1. TRBV12-1 is labeled a pseudogene. CDR3 length equals 17 residues. This chain's CDR3 is CASSFTALQGCFDEQYF. CDR3 bases: TGTGCCAGCAGCTTCACCGCCCTACAGGGGTGCTTTGACGAGCAGTACTTC.

V usage is TRBV19 and J usage is TRBJ2-4, with a tentative D call TRBD2 (5 bases). The CDR3 loop spans 11 amino acids. V was trimmed by 9 bases and J by 8 bases, leaving 11 bases between them. The germline V gene encodes CDR1 LNHDA and CDR2 SQIVND (reference sequence). The CDR3 sequence: CASDLGDIQYF. The CDR3 DNA follows: TGTGCCAGCGACCTCGGGGACATTCAGTACTTC.